The 16 T cell receptor beta chains given below trace back to one sample, sequenced in a study of cytomegalovirus exposure and HLA in healthy donors. Profiled with immunoSEQ multiplex PCR; TCRdb holds only in-frame clones, not every one. This sample has approximately 200,000 clones, with approximately 82% found just once. The sequencing input was PBMCs. The receptors come from a young woman in good health and CMV-seropositive.

This chain joins TRBV6-6 and TRBJ2-1; 8 bases are a match to TRBD1. V gave up 5 bases and J gave up 8 bases; unmatched junction bases: 2. CDR1 and CDR2 from the germline V gene are MNHNY and SVGAGI (reference sequence). The CDR3 runs 12 residues. The CDR3 DNA reads as TGTGCCAGCAGTCTACAGGGGGATGAGCAGTTCTTC. Its protein product is CASSLQGDEQFF.

The chain employs TRBV15 and TRBJ2-5, with 13 positions matching TRBD2. J gave up 5 bases and V 2 bases, and 11 bases lay outside the gene matches. There are 18 residues in the CDR3. Germline values: CDR1 LNHNV, CDR2 YYDKDF (reference sequence). This CDR3 reads CATSRTSSGLAGEETQYF. The CDR3 DNA follows: TGTGCCACCAGCAGAACATCAAGCGGACTAGCGGGAGAGGAGACCCAGTACTTC.

This clone has only one observation. V usage is TRBV27 and J usage is TRBJ1-3; D possibly corresponds to TRBD1 (5 bases). Per germline, CDR1 MNHEY and CDR2 SMNVEV (reference sequence). The CDR3 length is 15 residues. Trimming removed 0 bases from V and 1 base from J, with 7 bases in between. The CDR3 DNA reads TGTGCCAGCAGTTTATCGGGACTATCTGGAAACACCATATATTTT. Its protein is CASSLSGLSGNTIYF.

The rearrangement joins TRBV5-1 to TRBJ2-7; TRBD1 is a possible D gene (5 bases). Between the trimmed V and J ends, which lost 1 base and 3 bases, there was a span of 14 bases. The length of the CDR3 is 15 residues. Per germline, CDR1 SGHRS and CDR2 YFSETQ. CDR3 DNA sequence: TGCGCCAGCAGCTTGAGTTTTGACAGAGACTACGAGCAGTACTTC. Amino acid sequence: CASSLSFDRDYEQYF.

This clone has a single count. This chain uses TRBV4-2 with TRBJ2-3; the D gene is possibly TRBD2 (8 bases). Trimming took off 0 bases at V and 2 bases at J, with 18 bases between the two ends. Germline assignment: CDR1 LGHNA and CDR2 YNFKEQ. The CDR3 covers 18 residues. CDR3 region: CASSQDKGAAGDTDTQYF. CDR3 bases: TGTGCCAGCAGCCAAGATAAGGGGGCAGCGGGGGACACAGATACGCAGTATTTT.

Only a few counts were recorded for this clone. The chain couples TRBV6-5 to TRBJ1-4; D may be TRBD1 (5 bases). The CDR3 spans 13 residues. Deletions cut 6 bases from V and 7 bases from J, with 12 bases between. Germline lookup yields CDR1 MNHEY and CDR2 SVGAGI. The CDR3 DNA is TGTGCCAGCAGGAGGCAGGGAACTGAAAAACTGTTTTTT. The encoded protein is CASRRQGTEKLFF.

V usage is TRBV6-5 and J usage is TRBJ1-2; 7 nucleotides match TRBD1. Trimming took 2 bases from V and 6 from J; bases not matched to a gene: 12. CDR1 is MNHEY and CDR2 is SVGAGI in the germline V gene. CDR3 size: 16 residues. CDR3 sequence: CASSYRRTGLSDGYTF. The CDR3 coding sequence is TGTGCCAGCAGTTACAGACGGACAGGTTTATCGGATGGCTACACCTTC.

The rearrangement links TRBV6-1 to TRBJ1-2; 11 bases fit TRBD1. The CDR3 is made up of 14 amino acids. Germline V gene lookup returns CDR1 MNHNS and CDR2 SASEGT. V trimming: 7 bases; J trimming: 4 bases; junction bases outside the gene matches: 5. The CDR3 sequence is CASILGTGGYGYTF. The CDR3 DNA sequence: TGTGCCAGCATTTTAGGGACAGGGGGCTATGGCTACACCTTC.

This sequence joins TRBV5-1 and TRBJ2-7; 10 bases map to TRBD1. Germline V gene sequence: CDR1 SGHRS, CDR2 YFSETQ. The V segment lost 3 bases and the J segment 3 bases; nucleotides outside the gene matches: 3. The CDR3 spans 14 residues. CDR3 DNA: TGCGCCAGCAGCTCCGGGACAGGGGACTACGAGCAGTACTTC. Its protein is CASSSGTGDYEQYF.

The chain couples TRBV15 to TRBJ1-4; D may be TRBD1 (5 bases). The V and J ends lost 2 bases and 1 base respectively, with 11 bases between them. Per the germline V gene, CDR1 is LNHNV and CDR2 is YYDKDF (reference sequence). The length of the CDR3 is 16 residues. CDR3 DNA sequence: TGTGCCACCAGCAGAAGTGGGGGGGGAACTAATGAAAAACTGTTTTTT. Its protein is CATSRSGGGTNEKLFF.

The chain links TRBV27 to TRBJ2-1; 9 bases match TRBD2. This CDR3 is built from 17 residues. Germline trimming cut 4 bases from V and 7 bases from J; bases unmatched to any gene: 14. Germline V gene data show CDR1 as MNHEY and CDR2 as SMNVEV (reference sequence). The CDR3 protein is CASSSPPLAGVRNEQFF. The DNA for the CDR3 is TGTGCCAGCAGTTCGCCCCCCTTAGCGGGAGTGCGGAATGAGCAGTTCTTC.

The chain uses TRBV29-1 and TRBJ2-7, with D tentatively TRBD1 (6 bases). This CDR3 comprises 13 residues. Germline V gene data show CDR1 as SQVTM and CDR2 as ANQGSEA. The V and J ends lost 4 bases and 3 bases respectively, with 13 bases between them. CDR3 sequence reads: CSVVKGVDYEQYF. In DNA, the CDR3 is TGCAGCGTTGTAAAGGGGGTCGACTACGAGCAGTACTTC.

This clone occurred once. The J gene is TRBJ2-7, the V gene TRBV7-9, with 8 nucleotides matching TRBD1. CDR3 size: 15 residues. V lost 3 bases, J lost 5 bases, and 9 bases stayed unmatched. In germline, CDR1 is SEHNR, CDR2 FQNEAQ (reference sequence). CDR3 bases: TGTGCCAGCAGCTTTGACAGGGGCACGACCGACGAGCAGTACTTC. It specifies CASSFDRGTTDEQYF.

The V call is TRBV5-1, the J call TRBJ2-3, with 13 bases matching TRBD2. Germline CDR1 reads SGHRS; CDR2 reads YFSETQ. The CDR3 has 16 residues. Unmatched junction bases numbered 3, after V lost 5 bases and J lost 0 bases. The CDR3 protein is CASSTSGRASTDTQYF. The CDR3 coding sequence is TGCGCCAGCAGTACTAGCGGGAGGGCTAGCACAGATACGCAGTATTTT.

This chain links TRBV29-1 with TRBJ1-2, with D unresolved. V lost 4 bases and J lost 3, with 9 bases in between. This CDR3 is built from 12 residues. CDR1 is SQVTM and CDR2 is ANQGSEA in the germline V gene. CDR3 sequence reads: CSVVTSDYGYTF. CDR3 sequence (DNA): TGCAGCGTTGTTACCAGTGACTATGGCTACACCTTC.

J is TRBJ1-1 and V is TRBV10-3, with unresolved D. CDR1 is ENHRY, CDR2 SYGVKD, per germline. The CDR3 runs to 14 residues. V shed 7 bases and J shed 1 base, with 13 bases lying between them. In nucleotides, the CDR3 is TGTGCCATCACCGGGTCCCACCCGAACACTGAAGCTTTCTTT. Its translation is CAITGSHPNTEAFF.